Below, 17 T cell receptor beta chains from the same sample are listed, as sequenced in a study of blood T cell repertoires in COVID-19. Using immunoSEQ multiplex PCR, the repertoire was profiled, and TCRdb retains in-frame clones only, with some absent. The sample shows 15,000 or so clones, 88% of them seen only once. The source material was peripheral blood. The receptors were gathered from a human donor in a cohort sampled during active COVID-19.

The J gene is TRBJ2-7, the V gene TRBV4-2; 7 bases match TRBD2. This CDR3 has 16 residues. CDR1 and CDR2 (germline): LGHNA, YNFKEQ. J gave up 2 bases and V 2 bases, and 9 bases lay outside the gene matches. CDR3 loop: CASSQRRGGEAYEQYF. The CDR3 bases are TGTGCCAGCAGCCAACGGCGCGGGGGTGAGGCCTACGAGCAGTACTTC.

The chain carries TRBV6-5 and TRBJ1-4; D might be TRBD1 (6 bases). The V end lost 6 bases, the J end lost 3 bases, and 14 bases lay between the germline ends. The CDR3 runs 15 residues. Germline V gene data show CDR1 as MNHEY and CDR2 as SVGAGI. The chain's CDR3 is CASSLQGLANEKLFF. The CDR3 DNA reads as TGTGCCAGCAGCTTACAGGGTCTGGCTAATGAAAAACTGTTTTTT.

V and J are TRBV27 and TRBJ1-5; D unresolved. The CDR3 sequence is 17 residues long. V was cut by 0 bases and J by 7 bases, with 19 bases left in between. Germline values: CDR1 MNHEY, CDR2 SMNVEV (reference sequence). The CDR3 spells CASSLSDSAPEWQPQHF. The CDR3 bases are TGTGCCAGCAGTTTATCAGACTCGGCGCCAGAATGGCAGCCCCAGCATTTT.

The chain recombines TRBV28 with TRBJ1-3, with D possibly being TRBD1 (5 bases). This CDR3 comprises 14 residues. Trimming stripped 6 bases from V and 2 bases from J, with 11 bases between. In germline, CDR1 is MDHEN, CDR2 SYDVKM. The CDR3 loop is CASRGLEPGNTIYF. CDR3 bases: TGTGCCAGCAGGGGGCTCGAGCCTGGAAACACCATATATTTT.

The rearrangement links TRBV5-1 to TRBJ2-3; TRBD2 matches at 8 bases. CDR3 length: 15 amino acids. Germline lookup yields CDR1 SGHRS and CDR2 YFSETQ. J lost 4 bases, V lost 2 bases, and 6 bases had no gene match. This CDR3 reads CASSFGTSNADTQYF. The DNA of the CDR3 is TGCGCCAGCAGCTTTGGGACTAGTAATGCAGATACGCAGTATTTT.

This clone appeared a single time. The V call is TRBV29-1, the J call TRBJ2-3; TRBD2 aligns across 11 bases. CDR3 length: 15 residues. CDR1 SQVTM and CDR2 ANQGSEA come from the germline V gene. With V trimmed by 7 bases and J by 0 bases, 6 bases remained unmatched. For the CDR3, the DNA is TGCAGCGCTCCGGGACTAGCGGATAGCACAGATACGCAGTATTTT. Translation gives CSAPGLADSTDTQYF.

The rearrangement uses TRBV20-1 and TRBJ2-7; 8 bases line up with TRBD2. The CDR3 totals 14 residues. Germline CDR1 DFQATT, CDR2 SNEGSKA (reference sequence). Germline trimming cut 3 bases from V and 1 base from J; bases unmatched to any gene: 5. The CDR3 region is CSASIAGLSYEQYF. The CDR3 DNA reads as TGCAGTGCTAGTATAGCGGGGCTTTCCTACGAGCAGTACTTC.

This chain joins TRBV4-1 and TRBJ2-5, with 12 bases that match TRBD2. V lost 4 bases, J lost 2 bases, and 8 bases stayed unmatched. This CDR3 comprises 17 residues. Germline CDR1 is MGHRA and CDR2 is YSYEKL. The CDR3 DNA follows: TGCGCCAGCAGCCGGATAGCAGGACTAGCGGGACAAGAGACCCAGTACTTC. Translating gives CASSRIAGLAGQETQYF.

This chain joins TRBV7-3 and TRBJ2-1; 8 positions agree with TRBD2. Germline V CDR1 and CDR2: SGHTA, FQGTGA. This CDR3 contains 14 residues. V shed 2 bases and J 8 bases; nucleotides not matched to a gene: 5. The CDR3 DNA is TGTGCCAGCAGCTTATCAGCGGGGGCGGATGAGCAGTTCTTC. It is translated as CASSLSAGADEQFF.

The J gene is TRBJ2-3, the V gene TRBV7-6; 7 positions match TRBD2. CDR1 and CDR2 from the germline V gene are SGHVS and FNYEAQ. This CDR3 has 16 residues. V was clipped by 5 bases and J by 1 base; unmatched bases: 9. DNA for the CDR3: TGTGCCAGCAGCGAGCGGGACCCAACGCGCACAGATACGCAGTATTTT. Protein product: CASSERDPTRTDTQYF.

J is TRBJ1-4 and V is TRBV27; a weak D match, TRBD1 (6 bases). Germline CDR1 MNHEY, CDR2 SMNVEV (reference sequence). V was trimmed by 5 bases and J by 7 bases, leaving 17 bases between them. This CDR3 comprises 15 residues. The CDR3: CASSTRQESPEKLFF. The CDR3 region has the DNA TGTGCCAGCAGTACCCGACAGGAATCCCCTGAAAAACTGTTTTTT.

This clone occurred once. This chain links TRBV5-3 with TRBJ1-1, with D tentatively TRBD1 (5 bases). TRBV5-3 is marked as an open reading frame, function uncertain. The CDR3 has 14 amino acids. Trimming removed 5 bases from V and 1 base from J, with 12 bases in between. CDR3 DNA sequence: TGTGCCAGAAGTTCACAGGTGGGGAACACTGAAGCTTTCTTT. Encoded protein: CARSSQVGNTEAFF.

The chain couples TRBV5-6 to TRBJ2-2; perhaps TRBD2 as D (6 bases). This CDR3 region has 16 residues. The V end was cut by 5 bases, the J end by 1 base, with 15 bases between. Germline V gives CDR1 SGHDT, CDR2 YYEEEE. CDR3 in amino acids: CASSHEMEGNTGELFF. The CDR3 coding sequence is TGTGCCAGCAGTCACGAGATGGAGGGGAACACCGGGGAGCTGTTTTTT. The whole variable domain, remainder taken from reference TRBV5-6 and TRBJ2-2, is DAGVTQSPTHLIKTRGQQVTLRCSPKSGHDTVSWYQQALGQGPQFIFQYYEEEERQRGNFPDRFSGHQFPNYSSELNVNALLLGDSALYLCASSHEMEGNTGELFFGEGSRLTVL.

The V call is TRBV2, the J call TRBJ2-3, with D possibly TRBD2 on 5 matching bases. Looked up from germline, CDR1 is SNHLY and CDR2 is FYNNEI. V was cut by 3 bases and J by 0 bases, with 7 bases left in between. This CDR3 region has 14 residues. The CDR3 spells CASSERTSTDTQYF. Written as DNA, the CDR3 is TGTGCCAGCAGTGAGAGGACTAGCACAGATACGCAGTATTTT.

V gene TRBV15 combines with J gene TRBJ2-5; 9 bases map to TRBD2. With V trimmed by 5 bases and J by 4 bases, 8 bases remained unmatched. Per germline, CDR1 LNHNV and CDR2 YYDKDF (reference sequence). This CDR3 contains 15 residues. The chain's CDR3 is CATSRSGGRGETQYF. The CDR3 nucleotides read TGTGCCACCAGCCGGAGCGGGGGGAGGGGAGAGACCCAGTACTTC.

This clone was observed a few times. The chain employs TRBV4-1 and TRBJ2-5; D possibly corresponds to TRBD2 (6 bases). The CDR3 extends over 17 amino acids. The germline V gene has CDR1 MGHRA and CDR2 YSYEKL. V was clipped by 2 bases and J by 2 bases, with 18 bases between them. In nucleotides, the CDR3 is TGCGCCAGCAGCCAAAGGGTTTGGCGGGGCGGGCAAGAGACCCAGTACTTC. Translation: CASSQRVWRGGQETQYF.

This sequence joins TRBV24-1 and TRBJ2-1; a possible D gene is TRBD1 (5 bases). The CDR3 is 16 amino acids. Per germline, CDR1 KGHDR and CDR2 SFDVKD. V gave up 7 bases and J gave up 0 bases, with 15 bases separating them. CDR3 bases: TGTGCCACCAGCGGTAGACAGCGAAGCTCCTACAATGAGCAGTTCTTC. The encoded protein is CATSGRQRSSYNEQFF.